This entry describes one T cell receptor beta chain. It has no known antigen specificity. Per-base quality was not reported, and no clone a single base away is much larger than it. The data stem from a study of CD8 T cells in Susac syndrome (dated by TCRdb to about 2019). About the full investigation: Repertoire sequencing was used to test whether CD8+ T cell activation and differentiation in Susac syndrome was antigen driven.

High-throughput TCR beta sequencing profiled peripheral blood CD8+ and CD4+ T cells from healthy donors, Susac syndrome patients and multiple sclerosis patients. Treatment-naive patients with stable or active relapsing-remitting disease fulfilling revised McDonald criteria were used as multiple sclerosis controls. CD8+ TEMRA cells were enriched by FACS, while bulk CD8+ and CD4+ T cells were purified by magnetic negative isolation. Blood was collected in EDTA tubes and processed within 24 hours, with PBMCs isolated through density gradient centrifugation. PBMCs intended for TCR sequencing were cryopreserved in liquid nitrogen and thawed later in a water bath at 37 degrees C. The sorted or isolated CD4+, CD8+ and CD8+ TEMRA cells reached a purity of at least 90%. RNA was extracted using the RNeasy kit, and roughly 0.45 to 1 ug of the RNA was reverse transcribed with random hexamers. TCR beta CDR3 regions were amplified with the immunoSEQ multiplex PCR assay covering 54 Vbeta and 13 Jbeta segments. Bias from PCR amplification was corrected by using a synthetic template baseline for primer optimization and for computational correction. The source study handled its data this way. Only productive sequences were kept, with reads annotated to V, D and J genes according to IMGT and analyzed in immunoSEQ Analyzer. Clonality was computed as one minus Shannon entropy normalized by log2 of the number of productive unique sequences. Public and private clones were assessed among the 100 most prevalent clones of each patient and control. Clones were defined as Susac-specific if absent from the healthy and MS cohorts, from over a thousand published viral clones and from other ImmuneACCESS disease sequences. The public reads were run again by TCRdb, first through fastp at Q25 and then through MiXCR, and only productive beta chains were kept. Rows with a matching CDR3 protein are joined into one entry that keeps the most common DNA and genes. These V and J calls derive from TCRdb rather than the authors' analysis. The sample table holds about 170,000 distinct CDR3 sequences, of which roughly 92% were seen once. The top ten constitute 0.09% to 0.095% of the sample.

V is pared back by 5 bases and J by 4 bases, with 11 bases lying between the germline termini. The germline V gene provides CDR1 MDHEN and CDR2 SYDVKM. The CDR3 runs 14 amino acids, cysteine and phenylalanine included. CDR3 DNA is the only sequence kept; it has 42 bases, read in frame from the first base. Summary of the overall study and its limitations: The TCR sequencing and HLA analysis was acknowledged to have included a relatively small number of individuals.

The rearrangement joined TRBV28 to TRBJ2-2; the D gene is unclear. The receptor comes from a human donor with multiple sclerosis. Sequenced: CD4+ T cells from PBMCs. CDR3 protein: CASSPPWSTGELFF. The sequenced DNA is TGTGCCAGCAGTCCGCCTTGGAGCACCGGGGAGCTGTTTTTT.